This TCR beta chain was sequenced in a study of cytomegalovirus exposure and HLA in healthy donors. Study in general: About 200 million T cells yielded roughly 120 million unique TCR beta sequences, as an earlier analysis found.

The PCR had 60 Vbeta and 13 Jbeta primers. Profiling relied on immunoSEQ multiplex PCR, and the TCRdb table lists in-frame clones only, not all of them. The data show 170,000 or so clones, roughly 80% seen once. Study-wide findings and caveats: Most TCR sequences were rare, but some public TCRs occurred in many donors. The authors enumerated under 200 TCR beta chains as linked to cytomegalovirus.

The CDR3 sequence is 15 residues long. Germline lookup yields CDR1 SGHRS and CDR2 YFSETQ. The V end was cut by 4 bases, the J end by 4 bases, with 15 bases between. Note on this clone: Its target is not known.

The sequenced sample consisted of PBMCs. This clonotype was obtained from a man between 18 and 29 years old in good health and CMV-seronegative. The rearrangement links TRBV5-1 to TRBJ2-1, with no clear D. The CDR3 loop is CASSPEPAGYNEQFF. DNA of the CDR3: TGCGCCAGCAGCCCGGAACCGGCAGGATACAATGAGCAGTTCTTC.